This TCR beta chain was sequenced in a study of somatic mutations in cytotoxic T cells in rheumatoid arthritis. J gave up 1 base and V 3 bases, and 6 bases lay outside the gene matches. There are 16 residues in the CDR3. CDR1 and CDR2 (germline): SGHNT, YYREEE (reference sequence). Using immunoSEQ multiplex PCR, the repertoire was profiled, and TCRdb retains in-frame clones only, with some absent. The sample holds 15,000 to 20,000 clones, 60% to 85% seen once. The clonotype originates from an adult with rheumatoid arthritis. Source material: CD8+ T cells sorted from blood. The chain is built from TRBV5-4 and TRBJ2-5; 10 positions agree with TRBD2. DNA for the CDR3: TGTGCCAGCAGCTCTAGCGGGGGCTCCATCCAAGAGACCCAGTACTTC. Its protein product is CASSSSGGSIQETQYF.